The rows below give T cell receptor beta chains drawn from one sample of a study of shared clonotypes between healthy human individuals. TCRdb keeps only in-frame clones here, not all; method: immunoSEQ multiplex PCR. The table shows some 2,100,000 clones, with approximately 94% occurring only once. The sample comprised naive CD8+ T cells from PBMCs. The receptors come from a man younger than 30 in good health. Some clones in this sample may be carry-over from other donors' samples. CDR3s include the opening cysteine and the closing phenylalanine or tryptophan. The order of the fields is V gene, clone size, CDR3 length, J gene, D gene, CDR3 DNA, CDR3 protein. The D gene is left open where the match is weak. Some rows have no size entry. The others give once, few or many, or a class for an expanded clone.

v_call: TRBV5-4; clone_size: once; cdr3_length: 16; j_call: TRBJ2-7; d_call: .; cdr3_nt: TGTGCCAGCAGAGACACTACAGGGCCCTACTCCTACGAGCAGTACTTC; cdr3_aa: CASRDTTGPYSYEQYF
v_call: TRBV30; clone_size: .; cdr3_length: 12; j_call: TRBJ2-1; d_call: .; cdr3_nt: TGTGCCTGGATTCCCGTCGGGAATGAGCAGTTCTTC; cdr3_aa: CAWIPVGNEQFF
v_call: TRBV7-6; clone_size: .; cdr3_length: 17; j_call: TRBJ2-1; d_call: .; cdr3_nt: TGTGCCAGCAGCTTACGACCCGGGACTGGGGTGATTAATGAGCAGTTCTTC; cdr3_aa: CASSLRPGTGVINEQFF
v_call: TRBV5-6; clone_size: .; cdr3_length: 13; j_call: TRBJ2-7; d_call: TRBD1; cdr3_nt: TGTGCCAGCAGCTGGGACAGGGGGTACGAGCAGTACTTC; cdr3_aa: CASSWDRGYEQYF
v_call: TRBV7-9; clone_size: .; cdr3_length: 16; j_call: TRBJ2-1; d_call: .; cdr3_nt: TGTGCCAGCAGCCCTCCCGGGAGCAACTCCTACAATGAGCAGTTCTTC; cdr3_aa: CASSPPGSNSYNEQFF
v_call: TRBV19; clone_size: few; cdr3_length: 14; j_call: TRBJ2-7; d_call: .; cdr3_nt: TGTGCCAGTAGTCACCCCAGGGCGGGGTACGAGCAGTACTTC; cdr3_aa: CASSHPRAGYEQYF
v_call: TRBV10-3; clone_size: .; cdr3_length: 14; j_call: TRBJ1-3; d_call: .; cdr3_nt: TGTGCCATCTTTGACAAGGGGGGTGGAAACACCATATATTTT; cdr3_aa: CAIFDKGGGNTIYF
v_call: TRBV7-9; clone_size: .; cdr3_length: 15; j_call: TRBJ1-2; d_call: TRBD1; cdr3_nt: TGTGCCAGCAGTCATTTAACAGGGGGCAACTATGGCTACACCTTC; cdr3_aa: CASSHLTGGNYGYTF
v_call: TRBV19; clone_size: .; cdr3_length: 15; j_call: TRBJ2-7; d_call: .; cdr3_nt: TGTGCCAGTAGTACAAGCGCGGGTGACTCCTACGAGCAGTACTTC; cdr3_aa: CASSTSAGDSYEQYF
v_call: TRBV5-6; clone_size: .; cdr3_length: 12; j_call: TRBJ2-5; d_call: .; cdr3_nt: TGTGCCAGCAGCTTCCAGGAGGAGACCCAGTACTTC; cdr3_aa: CASSFQEETQYF
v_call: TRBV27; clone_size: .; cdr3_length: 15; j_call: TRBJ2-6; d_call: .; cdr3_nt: TGTGCCAGCAGTTGGGCAGGTACTGGGGCCAACGTCCTGACTTTC; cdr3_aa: CASSWAGTGANVLTF
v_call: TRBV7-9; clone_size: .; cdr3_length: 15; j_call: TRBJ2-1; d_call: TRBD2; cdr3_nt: TGTGCCAGCAGCTTCTTAGCGGGAGAGGTTCCTGAGCAGTTCTTC; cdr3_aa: CASSFLAGEVPEQFF
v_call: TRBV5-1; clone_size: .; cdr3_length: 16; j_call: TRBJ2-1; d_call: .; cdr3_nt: TGCGCCAGCAGCTTTCGTCCGGCAGGGGAAGACAATGAGCAGTTCTTC; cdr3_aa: CASSFRPAGEDNEQFF
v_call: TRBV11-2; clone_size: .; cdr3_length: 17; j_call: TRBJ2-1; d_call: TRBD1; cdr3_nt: TGTGCCAGCAGCCAACTAATCCGGGACAGGGCTCTCAATGAGCAGTTCTTC; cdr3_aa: CASSQLIRDRALNEQFF
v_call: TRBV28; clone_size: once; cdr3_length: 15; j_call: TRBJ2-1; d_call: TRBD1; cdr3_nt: TGTGCCAGCAGTTTCATGCAGGGGGTGGACAATGAGCAGTTCTTC; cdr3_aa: CASSFMQGVDNEQFF
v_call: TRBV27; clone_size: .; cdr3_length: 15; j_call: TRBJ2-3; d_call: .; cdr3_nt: TGTGCCAGCAGCCACGGACAGTATAGCACAGATACGCAGTATTTT; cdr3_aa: CASSHGQYSTDTQYF
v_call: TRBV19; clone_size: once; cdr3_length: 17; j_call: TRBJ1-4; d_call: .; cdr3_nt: TGTGCCAGTAGCCCTTTCCTCATCCTTGCAACTAATGAAAAACTGTTTTTT; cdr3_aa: CASSPFLILATNEKLFF
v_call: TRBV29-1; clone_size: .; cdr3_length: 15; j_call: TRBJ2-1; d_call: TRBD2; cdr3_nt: TGCAGCGGGACTAGCGGGAGTATGTCCTACAATGAGCAGTTCTTC; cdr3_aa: CSGTSGSMSYNEQFF
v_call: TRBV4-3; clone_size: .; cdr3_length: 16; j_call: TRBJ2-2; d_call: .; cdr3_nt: TGCGCCAGCAGCCAGTGGCGGGAAGAGGACACCGGGGAGCTGTTTTTT; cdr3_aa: CASSQWREEDTGELFF
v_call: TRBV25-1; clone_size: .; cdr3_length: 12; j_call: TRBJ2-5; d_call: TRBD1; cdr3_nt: TGTGCCAGCACAGGGGGCAAAGAGACCCAGTACTTC; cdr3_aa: CASTGGKETQYF
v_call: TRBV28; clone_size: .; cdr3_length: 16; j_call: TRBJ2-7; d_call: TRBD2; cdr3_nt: TGTGCCAGCATATCACAAAGACTAGCGGACTCCTACGAGCAGTACTTC; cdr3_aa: CASISQRLADSYEQYF
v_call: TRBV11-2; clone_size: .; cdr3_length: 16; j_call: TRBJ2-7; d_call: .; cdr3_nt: TGTGCCAGCAGCTTAGTTACAGGGAGGAGCTCCTACGAGCAGTACTTC; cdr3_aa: CASSLVTGRSSYEQYF
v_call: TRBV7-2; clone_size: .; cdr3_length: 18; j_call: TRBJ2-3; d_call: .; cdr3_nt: TGTGCCAGCAGCTTATATGGCAAGACACTAGTCAGGGCAGATACGCAGTATTTT; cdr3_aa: CASSLYGKTLVRADTQYF
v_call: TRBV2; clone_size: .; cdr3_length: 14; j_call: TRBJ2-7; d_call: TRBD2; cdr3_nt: TGTGCCAGCAGTGATAGCGGGAGAGCCTACGAGCAGTACTTC; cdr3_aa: CASSDSGRAYEQYF
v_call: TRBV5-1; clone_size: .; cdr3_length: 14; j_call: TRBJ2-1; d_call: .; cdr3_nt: TGCGCCAGCAGCCAGGAGACTACTTACAATGAGCAGTTCTTC; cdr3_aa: CASSQETTYNEQFF
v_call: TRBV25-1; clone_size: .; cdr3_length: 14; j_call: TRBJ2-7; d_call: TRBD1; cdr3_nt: TGTGCCAGCAGCCAATCGGACAGGCCATACGAGCAGTACTTC; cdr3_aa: CASSQSDRPYEQYF
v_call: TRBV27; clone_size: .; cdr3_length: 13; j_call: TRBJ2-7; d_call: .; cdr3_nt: TGTGCCAGCAGTTTCGGACGTAGCTACGAGCAGTACTTC; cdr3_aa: CASSFGRSYEQYF
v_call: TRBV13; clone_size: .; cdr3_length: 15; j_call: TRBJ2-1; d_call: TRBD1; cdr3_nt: TGTGCCAGCAGCGTTACGGGACAGGGATACGATGAGCAGTTCTTC; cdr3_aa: CASSVTGQGYDEQFF
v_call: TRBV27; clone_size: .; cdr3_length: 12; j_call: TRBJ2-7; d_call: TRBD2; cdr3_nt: TGTGCCACCCGGGGGGGCCCCTACGAGCAGTACTTC; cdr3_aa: CATRGGPYEQYF
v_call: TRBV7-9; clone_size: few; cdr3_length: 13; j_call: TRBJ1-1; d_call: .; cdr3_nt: TGTGCCAGCAGCCCCCCCGGGGACACTGAAGCTTTCTTT; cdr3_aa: CASSPPGDTEAFF
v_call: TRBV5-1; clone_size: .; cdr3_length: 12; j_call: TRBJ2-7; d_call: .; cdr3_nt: TGCGCCAGCAGCTTGGAATCCTACGAGCAGTACTTC; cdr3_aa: CASSLESYEQYF
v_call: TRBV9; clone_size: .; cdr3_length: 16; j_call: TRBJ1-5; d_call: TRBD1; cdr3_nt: TGTGCCAGCAGCGGATCCGGGACAGGGGGCAATCAGCCCCAGCATTTT; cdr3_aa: CASSGSGTGGNQPQHF
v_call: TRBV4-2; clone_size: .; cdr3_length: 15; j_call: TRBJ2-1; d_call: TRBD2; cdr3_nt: TGTGCCAGCAGCCCGTTCGGGGGGGCCTACAATGAGCAGTTCTTC; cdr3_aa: CASSPFGGAYNEQFF
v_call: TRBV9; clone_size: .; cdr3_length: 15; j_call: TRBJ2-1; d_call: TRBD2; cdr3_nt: TGTGCCAGCAGCGTAGCTAGCGGGACCAACAATGAGCAGTTCTTC; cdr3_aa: CASSVASGTNNEQFF
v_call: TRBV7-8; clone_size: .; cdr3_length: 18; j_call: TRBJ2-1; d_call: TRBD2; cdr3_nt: TGTGCCAGCAGCTTAGTCTTAACATCGGGGGACTATAACAATGAGCAGTTCTTC; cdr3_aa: CASSLVLTSGDYNNEQFF
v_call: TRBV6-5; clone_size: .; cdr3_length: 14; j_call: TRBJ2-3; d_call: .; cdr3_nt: TGTGCCAGCAGTTACGGTGTCGGAGCAGATACGCAGTATTTT; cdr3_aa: CASSYGVGADTQYF
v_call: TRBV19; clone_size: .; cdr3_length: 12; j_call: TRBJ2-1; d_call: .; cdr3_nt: TGTGCCAGTAGTCCCCTCGACAATGAGCAGTTCTTC; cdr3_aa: CASSPLDNEQFF
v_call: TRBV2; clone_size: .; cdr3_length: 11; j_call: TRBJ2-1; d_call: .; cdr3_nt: TGTGCCAGCAGTGTTTCGTGGGAGCAGTTCTTC; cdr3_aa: CASSVSWEQFF
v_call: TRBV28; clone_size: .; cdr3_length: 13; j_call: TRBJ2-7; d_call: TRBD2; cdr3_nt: TGTGCCAGCTCTGCTAGCGGCTCCTACGAGCAGTACTTC; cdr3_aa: CASSASGSYEQYF
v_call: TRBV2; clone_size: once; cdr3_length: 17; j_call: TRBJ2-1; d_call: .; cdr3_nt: TGTGCCAGCAGTGAAGGGTTCAAGCGCCTCTCCTACAATGAGCAGTTCTTC; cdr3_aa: CASSEGFKRLSYNEQFF
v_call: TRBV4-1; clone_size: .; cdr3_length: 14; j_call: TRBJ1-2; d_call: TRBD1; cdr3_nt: TGCGCCAGCAGCCAGACAGGGGGCGACTATGGCTACACCTTC; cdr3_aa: CASSQTGGDYGYTF
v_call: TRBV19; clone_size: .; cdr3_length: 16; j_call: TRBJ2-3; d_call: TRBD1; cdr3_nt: TGTGCCAGTAGTACCCGACAGGGGCTAGCCACAGATACGCAGTATTTT; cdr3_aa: CASSTRQGLATDTQYF
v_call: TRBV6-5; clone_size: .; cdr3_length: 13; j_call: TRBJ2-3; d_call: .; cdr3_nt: TGTGCCAGCAGCTGGGCGGACACAGATACGCAGTATTTT; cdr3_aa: CASSWADTDTQYF
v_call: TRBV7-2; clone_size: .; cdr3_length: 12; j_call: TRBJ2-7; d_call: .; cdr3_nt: TGTGCCAGCAGCTTAGGCCCTGACGAGCAGTACTTC; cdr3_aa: CASSLGPDEQYF
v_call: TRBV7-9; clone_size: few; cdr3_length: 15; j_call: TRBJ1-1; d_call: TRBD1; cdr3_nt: TGTGCCAGCAGCGTTAAGACAGGGGGGAACACTGAAGCTTTCTTT; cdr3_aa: CASSVKTGGNTEAFF
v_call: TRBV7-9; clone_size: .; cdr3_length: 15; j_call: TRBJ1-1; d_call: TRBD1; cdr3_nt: TGTGCCAGCAGCCTGATGACAGGGGGTAACACTGAAGCTTTCTTT; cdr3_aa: CASSLMTGGNTEAFF
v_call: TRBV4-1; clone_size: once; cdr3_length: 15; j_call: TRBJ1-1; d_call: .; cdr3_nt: TGCGCCAGCAGCCCGATTCAGGTGCTGAACACTGAAGCTTTCTTT; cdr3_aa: CASSPIQVLNTEAFF
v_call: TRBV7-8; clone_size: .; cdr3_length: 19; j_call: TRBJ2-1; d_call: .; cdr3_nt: TGTGCCAGCAGCTTAGAGGCTTTGGGAGCGGGCGGCTTTGGGGGGGAGCAGTTCTTC; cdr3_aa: CASSLEALGAGGFGGEQFF
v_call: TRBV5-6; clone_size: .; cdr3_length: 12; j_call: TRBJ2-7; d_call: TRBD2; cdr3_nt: TGTGCCAGCAGCCCCCGGGGGGACGAGCAGTACTTC; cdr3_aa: CASSPRGDEQYF